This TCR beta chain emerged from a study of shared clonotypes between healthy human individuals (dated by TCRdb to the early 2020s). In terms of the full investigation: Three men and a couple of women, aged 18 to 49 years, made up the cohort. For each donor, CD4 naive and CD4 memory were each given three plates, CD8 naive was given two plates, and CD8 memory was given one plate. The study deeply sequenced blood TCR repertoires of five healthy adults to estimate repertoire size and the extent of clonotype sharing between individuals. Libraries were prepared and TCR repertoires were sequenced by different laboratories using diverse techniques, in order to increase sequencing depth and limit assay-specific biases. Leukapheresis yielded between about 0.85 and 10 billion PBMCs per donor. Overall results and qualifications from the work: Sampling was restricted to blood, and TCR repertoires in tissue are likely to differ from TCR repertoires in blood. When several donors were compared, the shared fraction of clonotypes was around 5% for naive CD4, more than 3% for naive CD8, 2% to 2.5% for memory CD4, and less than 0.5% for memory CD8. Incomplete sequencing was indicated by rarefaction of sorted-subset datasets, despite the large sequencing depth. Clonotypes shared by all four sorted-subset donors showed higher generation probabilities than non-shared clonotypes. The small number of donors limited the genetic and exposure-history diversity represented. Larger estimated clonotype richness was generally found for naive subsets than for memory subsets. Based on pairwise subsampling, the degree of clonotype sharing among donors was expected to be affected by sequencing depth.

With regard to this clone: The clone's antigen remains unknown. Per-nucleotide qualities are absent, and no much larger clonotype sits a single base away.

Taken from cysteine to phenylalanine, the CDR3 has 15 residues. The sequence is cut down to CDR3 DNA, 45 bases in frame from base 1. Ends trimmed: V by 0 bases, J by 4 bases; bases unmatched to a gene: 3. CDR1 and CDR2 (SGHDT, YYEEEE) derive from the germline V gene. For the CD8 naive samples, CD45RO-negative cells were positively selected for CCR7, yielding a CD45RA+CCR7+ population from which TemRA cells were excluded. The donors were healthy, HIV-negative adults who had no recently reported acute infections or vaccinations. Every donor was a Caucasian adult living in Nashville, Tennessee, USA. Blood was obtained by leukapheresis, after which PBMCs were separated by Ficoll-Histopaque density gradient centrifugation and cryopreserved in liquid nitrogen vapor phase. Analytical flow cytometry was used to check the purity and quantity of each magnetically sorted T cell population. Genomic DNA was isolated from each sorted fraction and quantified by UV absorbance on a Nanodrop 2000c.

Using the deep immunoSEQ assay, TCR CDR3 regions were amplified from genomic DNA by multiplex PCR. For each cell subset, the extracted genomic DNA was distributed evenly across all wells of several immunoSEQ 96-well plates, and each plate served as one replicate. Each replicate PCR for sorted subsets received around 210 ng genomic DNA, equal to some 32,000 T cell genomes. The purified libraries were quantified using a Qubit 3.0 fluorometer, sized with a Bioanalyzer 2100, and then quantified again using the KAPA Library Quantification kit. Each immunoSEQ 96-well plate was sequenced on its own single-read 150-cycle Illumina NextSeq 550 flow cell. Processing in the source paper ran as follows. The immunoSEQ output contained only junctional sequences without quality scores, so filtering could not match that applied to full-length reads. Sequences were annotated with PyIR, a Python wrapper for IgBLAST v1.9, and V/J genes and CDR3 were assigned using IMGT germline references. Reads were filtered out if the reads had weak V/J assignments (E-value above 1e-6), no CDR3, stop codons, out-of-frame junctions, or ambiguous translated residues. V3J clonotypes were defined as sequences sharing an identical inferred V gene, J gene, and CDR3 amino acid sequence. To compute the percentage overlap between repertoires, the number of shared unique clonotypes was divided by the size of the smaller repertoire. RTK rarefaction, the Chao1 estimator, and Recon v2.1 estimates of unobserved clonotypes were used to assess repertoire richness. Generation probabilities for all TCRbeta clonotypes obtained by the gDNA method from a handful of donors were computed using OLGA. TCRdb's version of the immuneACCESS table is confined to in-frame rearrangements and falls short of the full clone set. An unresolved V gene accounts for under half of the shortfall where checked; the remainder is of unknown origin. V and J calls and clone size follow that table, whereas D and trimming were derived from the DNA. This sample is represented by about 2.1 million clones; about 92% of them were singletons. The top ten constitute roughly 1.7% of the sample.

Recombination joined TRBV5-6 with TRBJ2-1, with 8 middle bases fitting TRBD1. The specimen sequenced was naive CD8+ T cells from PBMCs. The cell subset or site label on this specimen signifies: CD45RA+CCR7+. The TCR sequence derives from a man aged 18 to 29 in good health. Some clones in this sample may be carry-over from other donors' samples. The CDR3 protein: CASSLEDRAYNEQFF. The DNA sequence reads TGTGCCAGCAGCTTGGAGGACAGGGCTTACAATGAGCAGTTCTTC.